This TCR beta chain originates from a study of CD8 T cells in ankylosing spondylitis. On this clonotype itself: Antigen: not known. A single base separates this from a much larger clone, so it may be a read error.

TCRdb used MiXCR to reprocess the 5' RACE reads, holding one entry per CDR3 protein. The sample records some 240,000 distinct CDR3 sequences, about 7% being singletons. The length of the CDR3 is 13 residues. V shed 4 bases and J shed 2 bases, with 12 bases lying between them. Germline assignment: CDR1 DFQATT and CDR2 SNEGSKA (reference sequence). Study-level findings and limits: It appeared that ankylosing spondylitis blood was characterized by a TCR beta motif of roughly 8 highly homologous variants. According to the report, clones linked to the disease were significantly enriched in matched synovial fluid samples taken from ankylosing spondylitis patients.

This clonotype was obtained from a male donor with ankylosing spondylitis. The rearrangement joins TRBV20-1 to TRBJ2-7; perhaps TRBD1 as D (6 bases). The specimen was blood, either unsorted or a sorted T cell fraction (not recorded which). The CDR3 coding sequence is TGCAGTGCTACGGACAGAGAAGCCTACGAGCAGTACTTC. This codes for CSATDREAYEQYF.